The 24 T cell receptor beta chains listed next were all sequenced from one sample in a study of T cell repertoires in cytomegalovirus infection (dated by TCRdb to between 2018 and 2021). TCRdb records Illumina HiSeq 1500 as the sequencer. Using fastp at Q25 and MiXCR, TCRdb reprocessed the public reads and kept productive beta chains. Identical CDR3 proteins give one entry, which carries the most common genes and DNA. The sample profile shows a few hundred thousand distinct CDR3 sequences; more than 15% of them were found once. About half of the sample comes from the top ten. Sequenced sample: CD8+ T cells from PBMCs. Receptors were obtained from a human donor in good health (CMV status not recorded). Some clones in this sample may be carry-over from other donors' samples.

The chain combines TRBV14 with TRBJ2-7; D is possibly TRBD1 (6 bases). The V end lost 1 base, the J end lost 2 bases, and 9 bases lay between the germline ends. Germline V lookup: CDR1 SGHDN, CDR2 FVKESK. CDR3 length: 14 amino acids. CDR3 region: CASSQGQATYEQYF. CDR3 in DNA: TGTGCCAGCAGCCAAGGACAGGCTACCTACGAGCAGTACTTC.

The V call is TRBV20-1, the J call TRBJ1-6; tentative D call: TRBD1 (6 bases). The CDR3 covers 17 residues. Germline assignment: CDR1 DFQATT and CDR2 SNEGSKA (reference sequence). The V end lost 0 bases, the J end lost 8 bases, and 20 bases lay between the germline ends. The CDR3 loop reads CSARDNFQQGPYSPLHF. CDR3 in DNA: TGCAGTGCTAGAGATAACTTCCAGCAGGGGCCGTATTCACCCCTCCACTTT.

This clonotype was picked up many times. The V gene is TRBV7-8, the J gene TRBJ1-1; D is uncertain. V was trimmed by 2 bases and J by 0 bases, leaving 16 bases between them. CDR1 and CDR2 from the germline V gene are SGHVS and FQNEAQ. The CDR3 contains 17 residues. CDR3 DNA sequence: TGTGCCAGCAGCTTAATCGCAGGTGATTATTTGAACACTGAAGCTTTCTTT. Residues: CASSLIAGDYLNTEAFF.

The chain combines TRBV29-1 with TRBJ2-5, with D possibly TRBD2 on 5 matching bases. Per the germline V gene, CDR1 is SQVTM and CDR2 is ANQGSEA. The CDR3 sequence is 11 residues long. Trimming cost V 3 bases and J 5 bases, with 7 bases left between them. Here the CDR3 reads CSVDGIETQYF. The CDR3 DNA sequence: TGCAGCGTTGACGGGATCGAGACCCAGTACTTC.

V and J are TRBV15 and TRBJ2-1, with 8 bases lining up with TRBD2. The junction had 5 bases not matched to a gene; V was cut back by 1 base and J by 6 bases. The germline gives CDR1 LNHNV, CDR2 YYDKDF (reference sequence). The CDR3 is 15 residues long. The CDR3 here is CATSRGRGGSNEQFF. The CDR3 DNA follows: TGTGCCACCAGCAGAGGTCGGGGGGGGAGCAATGAGCAGTTCTTC.

In this sample, this clonotype turned up a few times. This chain connects TRBV28 to TRBJ1-6; no firm D call. This CDR3 contains 14 residues. Per the germline V gene, CDR1 is MDHEN and CDR2 is SYDVKM. The V end was cut by 1 base, the J end by 10 bases, with 11 bases between. The CDR3 protein is CASSLLGLGSPLHF. CDR3 nucleotides: TGTGCCAGCAGTTTATTGGGGTTAGGGTCACCCCTCCACTTT. Using reference TRBV28 and TRBJ1-6 for the parts outside the CDR3, the full variable domain is DVKVTQSSRYLVKRTGEKVFLECVQDMDHENMFWYRQDPGLGLRLIYFSYDVKMKEKGDIPEGYSVSREKKERFSLILESASTNQTSMYLCASSLLGLGSPLHFGNGTRLTVT.

This clonotype was counted ten times or more. The chain links TRBV5-4 to TRBJ2-1, with TRBD1 identical over 10 bases. Germline V gene data show CDR1 as SGHNT and CDR2 as YYREEE (reference sequence). The junction had 10 bases not matched to a gene; V was cut back by 4 bases and J by 6 bases. The CDR3 is 16 amino acids. CDR3 bases: TGTGCCAGCAGCCCGCTGGGACAGGGGTTGCGCAATGAGCAGTTCTTC. Encoded protein: CASSPLGQGLRNEQFF. Full variable domain (missing parts from reference TRBV5-4 and TRBJ2-1): ETGVTQSPTHLIKTRGQQVTLRCSSQSGHNTVSWYQQALGQGPQFIFQYYREEENGRGNFPPRFSGLQFPNYSSELNVNALELDDSALYLCASSPLGQGLRNEQFFGPGTRLTVL.

This clonotype has a count of ten or more. The V call is TRBV25-1, the J call TRBJ2-1; 10 bases align to TRBD1. The CDR3 runs to 18 residues. V lost 2 bases to trimming and J lost 3 bases; unmatched junction nucleotides: 10. Germline lookup yields CDR1 MGHDK and CDR2 SYGVNS. CDR3 residues: CASSEQMLWTGGYNEQFF. The CDR3 coding sequence is TGTGCCAGCAGTGAACAAATGCTATGGACAGGGGGCTACAATGAGCAGTTCTTC.

In its sample, this clonotype was seen many times. This chain links TRBV7-2 with TRBJ1-5; 10 positions match TRBD1. CDR1 and CDR2 (germline): SGHTA, FQGNSA. The CDR3 runs 19 residues. Trimming took 3 bases from V and 1 from J; bases not matched to a gene: 12. The CDR3 nucleotides are TGTGCCAGCAGCTTCTACACTGACAGGGGGCAGTGGAGCAATCAGCCCCAGCATTTT. Translated, it gives CASSFYTDRGQWSNQPQHF.

This clonotype was counted between two and nine times. The gene calls are TRBV18 and TRBJ2-7; TRBD2 aligns across 8 bases. J was trimmed by 0 bases and V by 2 bases; bases with no gene match: 6. The CDR3 has 16 residues. CDR1 is KGHSH and CDR2 is LQKENI in the germline V gene. The CDR3 nucleotides read TGTGCCAGCTCACCAACCAGCGGGGGATACTCCTACGAGCAGTACTTC. Its protein product is CASSPTSGGYSYEQYF.

The J gene is TRBJ2-3, the V gene TRBV20-1, with D perhaps matching TRBD2 (5 bases). The CDR3 spans 13 residues. CDR1 is DFQATT, CDR2 SNEGSKA, per germline (reference sequence). V was cut by 5 bases and J by 3 bases, with 12 bases left in between. The CDR3 DNA reads as TGCAGTGCTTCGGAGGCCTATACAGATACGCAGTATTTT. This translates into CSASEAYTDTQYF.

The V call is TRBV4-1, the J call TRBJ1-3; D uncertain. CDR1 is MGHRA and CDR2 is YSYEKL in the germline V gene. V lost 0 bases, J lost 1 base, and 7 bases lay in between. The CDR3 length is 15 residues. This CDR3 is CASSQEWGSGNTIYF. The CDR3, as DNA: TGCGCCAGCAGCCAAGAATGGGGATCTGGAAACACCATATATTTT.

The chain joins TRBV2 to TRBJ2-1, with a tentative D call TRBD2 (5 bases). The CDR3 totals 12 residues. Trimming shortened V by 10 bases and J by 6 bases, and 13 bases separated the two germline ends. Germline V gene sequence: CDR1 SNHLY, CDR2 FYNNEI. The CDR3 reads CATKVRGNEQFF. In DNA, the CDR3 is TGTGCCACCAAAGTCCGGGGCAATGAGCAGTTCTTC. The complete variable domain, with remaining parts taken from reference TRBV2 and TRBJ2-1, reads EPEVTQTPSHQVTQMGQEVILRCVPISNHLYFYWYRQILGQKVEFLVSFYNNEISEKSEIFDDQFSVERPDGSNFTLKIRSTKLEDSAMYFCATKVRGNEQFFGPGTRLTVL.

The sample holds many counts of this clonotype. The rearrangement joins TRBV20-1 to TRBJ1-6; 11 bases match TRBD1. This CDR3 spans 14 amino acids. From germline, CDR1 is DFQATT and CDR2 SNEGSKA (reference sequence). V lost 5 bases to trimming and J lost 9 bases; unmatched junction nucleotides: 6. The CDR3 sequence is CSASGQGEASPLHF. In DNA form, the CDR3 reads TGCAGTGCTTCGGGACAGGGGGAAGCTTCACCCCTCCACTTT.

This chain connects TRBV6-2 or TRBV6-3 to TRBJ1-5; maybe TRBD1 (5 bases). Trimming removed 9 bases at V and 0 bases at J, with 21 bases between. This CDR3 comprises 17 residues. CDR1 and CDR2 from the germline V gene are MNHEY and SVGEGT. This CDR3 reads CASSGPGLYDSNQPQHF. CDR3 sequence (DNA): TGTGCCAGTAGCGGGCCAGGGCTCTACGATAGCAATCAGCCCCAGCATTTT.

This clonotype occurred many times. CDR3 nucleotide sequence: TGCAGTGCGTCCGGGACTTCCCGTTCCTTTACCTACGAGCAGTACTTC. Translation gives CSASGTSRSFTYEQYF. The chain couples TRBV20-1 to TRBJ2-7; D possibly corresponds to TRBD2 (6 bases). Germline lookup yields CDR1 DFQATT and CDR2 SNEGSKA (reference sequence). This CDR3 spans 16 amino acids. Trimming removed 6 bases at V and 2 bases at J, with 23 bases between.

This clonotype was seen repeatedly, ten times or more. The chain recombines TRBV7-6 with TRBJ2-3; TRBD2 agrees at 7 bases. The trim removed 2 bases at V and 0 bases at J, leaving 11 bases unmatched. This CDR3 is 18 amino acids long. Germline V gives CDR1 SGHVS, CDR2 FNYEAQ. This CDR3 is CASSLRAGPRSSTDTQYF. The CDR3 DNA reads TGTGCCAGCAGCTTAAGAGCGGGGCCACGTTCTAGCACAGATACGCAGTATTTT.

This clonotype was seen a handful of times. The gene calls are TRBV20-1 and TRBJ2-3; D is unresolved. This CDR3 has 14 amino acids. V shed 3 bases and J shed 3 bases, with 13 bases lying between them. Germline V gene sequence: CDR1 DFQATT, CDR2 SNEGSKA (reference sequence). CDR3 in amino acids: CSASLTFRTDTQYF. In DNA form, the CDR3 reads TGCAGTGCTAGCTTAACTTTTCGGACAGATACGCAGTATTTT.

This clonotype appeared many times. The rearrangement joins TRBV7-6 to TRBJ2-6, with D possibly matching TRBD1 (6 bases). Per germline, CDR1 SGHVS and CDR2 FNYEAQ. This CDR3 is 16 amino acids long. V lost 4 bases and J 4 bases, leaving 14 bases between the germline ends. The CDR3 nucleotides read TGTGCCAGCAGCTCCAAACAGGGCGCCGGGGCCAACGTCCTGACTTTC. The encoded protein is CASSSKQGAGANVLTF.

This clonotype has a handful of counts. CDR3 sequence: CASRTGTGVPYNEQFF. The CDR3 region has the DNA TGTGCCAGCAGAACCGGGACAGGGGTTCCCTACAATGAGCAGTTCTTC. The chain uses TRBV6-2 or TRBV6-3 and TRBJ2-1, with 10 bases fitting TRBD1. This CDR3 region has 16 residues. Looked up from germline, CDR1 is MNHEY and CDR2 is SVGEGT. The ends lost 6 bases at V and 2 bases at J; junction bases unmatched: 7.

CDR3 region: CASSHEDSLNTEAFF. The DNA for the CDR3 is TGTGCCAGCAGCCATGAGGACAGCCTGAACACTGAAGCTTTCTTT. The genes are TRBV5-6 and TRBJ1-1; D may be TRBD1 (6 bases). The CDR3 has 15 amino acids. Looked up from germline, CDR1 is SGHDT and CDR2 is YYEEEE. Trimming stripped 4 bases from V and 0 bases from J, with 13 bases between.

This clonotype was counted many times. V gene TRBV7-9 combines with J gene TRBJ2-5; TRBD1 might be the D (6 bases). Germline V gene sequence: CDR1 SEHNR, CDR2 FQNEAQ (reference sequence). Trimming took off 2 bases at V and 5 bases at J, with 12 bases between the two ends. CDR3 size: 14 residues. CDR3 coding DNA: TGTGCCAGCAGCTTACTGGGCAGGGGTGAGACCCAGTACTTC. The encoded protein is CASSLLGRGETQYF.

The V and J genes are TRBV6-6 and TRBJ2-6, with D uncertain. CDR1 is MNHNY, CDR2 SVGAGI, per germline (reference sequence). Trimming left V 2 bases short and J 0 bases short, with 14 bases between. The length of the CDR3 is 18 residues. CDR3 residues: CASSYLSTMNSGANVLTF. In DNA form, the CDR3 reads TGTGCCAGCAGTTACCTGAGTACCATGAACTCTGGGGCCAACGTCCTGACTTTC.

This clonotype has at least ten counts. The chain joins TRBV12-3 or TRBV12-4 to TRBJ2-7, with 9 positions matching TRBD1. With 7 bases clipped from V and 7 bases from J, the junction kept 5 bases outside the gene matches. CDR3 length: 12 residues. As DNA, the CDR3 is TGTGCCAGCACCGGGGACAGGGAGGAGCAGTACTTC. This codes for CASTGDREEQYF.